This TCR beta chain was found in a study of blood T cell repertoires in COVID-19. Across the whole study: COVID-19 samples, acute and convalescent, were from the United States, Italy and Spain.

This table comes from immunoSEQ multiplex PCR, and its TCRdb copy is limited to in-frame clones, with some not included. This table holds some 83,000 clones, roughly 82% found once. The V end was cut by 3 bases, the J end by 14 bases, with 11 bases between. Per germline, CDR1 DFQATT and CDR2 SNEGSKA (reference sequence). The CDR3 totals 10 residues. The specimen sequenced was peripheral blood. The chain employs TRBV20-1 and TRBJ2-1, with D unresolved. The source of this sequence is a man aged 45 to 65 with active COVID-19. CDR3 DNA: TGCAGTGCTAGTACTCCCGGTGAGTTCTTC. It is translated as CSASTPGEFF.